This T cell receptor beta chain stems from a study of T cell responses to AZD1222 COVID-19 vaccine (dated by TCRdb to the early 2020s). With respect to the entire study: A total of about 230 trial participants underwent TCR sequencing, of whom 207 received two doses of AZD1222 and some 25 received two doses of the MenACWY control vaccine. Enrollment into the trials was organized by age into subgroups of 18-55, 56-69 and 70-plus years, and those subgroups contained approximately 160, 26 and 62 TCR-sequenced participants, respectively. General findings and caveats noted by the study authors: Reportedly, almost half of the unique spike-specific TCRs recognized epitopes lying outside the regions that are mutated in the B.1.351 and B.1.1.7 variants. Participants were mostly white British, with more females than males. The authors suggested clonal diversity may have been underestimated. Conclusions about previously exposed vaccinees are limited because only six or seven AZD1222 recipients were SARS-CoV-2 seropositive at baseline. CD4 TCRs associated with the vaccine covered the entire spike protein, and the dominant responses were in regions 160-218 and 743-854. Spike-specific TCR breadth and depth rose significantly after two AZD1222 doses compared with day 0 and with MenACWY recipients. Because no day 14 peak-response samples were available, repertoires were characterized only after the peak T cell response. The 56-69-year group was small, and its depth increase did not reach significance, likely because of low power.

The CDR3 regions of human TCRbeta chains were analyzed by immunosequencing. Per the original workflow: TCRs in the repertoires were compared against a reference library of SARS-CoV-2-specific TCRs that had been generated with the MIRA antigen-specificity platform. Breadth meant the fraction of unique TCRs that were SARS-CoV-2-associated, whereas depth meant the fraction of total T cells that were SARS-CoV-2-associated. Using the MIRA data, every spike-specific TCR was mapped to the spike region that the TCR reacted to and assigned to either a CD4 or a CD8 class. Log10-transformed breadth and depth values were compared by one-way ANOVA with Sidak's multiple comparisons tests. TCRdb's version of the immuneACCESS table is confined to in-frame rearrangements and falls short of the full clone set. An unresolved V gene accounts for under half of the shortfall where checked; the remainder is of unknown origin. Clone size and the V and J calls come from that table; the DNA yielded D and trimming. This sample gives around 140,000 clones in total; 85% to 90% of them show up just once. Approximately 1.8% of the sample is in the top ten clones.

The label giving this sample's time point can be read as: about 28 days (+/-7) after the second vaccine dose. Because spike-specific TCR depth and breadth did not differ between the two schedules, AZD1222 recipients who got a second dose at roughly 4 weeks were pooled with those who got a second dose at roughly 12 weeks. The vaccinee samples were drawn from two UK trials, COV001 and COV002, one of which was a single-blind randomized controlled phase 2/3 trial testing AZD1222 (ChAdOx1 nCoV-19) in healthy adults. For TCRbeta chain sequencing, PBMC samples from trial participants were taken at day 0 and at day 28 after the second dose. The germline V gene gives CDR1 as MDHEN and CDR2 as SYDVKM. The junction shows trimming of 3 bases on V and 3 bases on J, plus 15 bases between the germline ends. The CDR3, cysteine through phenylalanine, is 16 amino acids long. The kept DNA is CDR3 alone, 48 bases in frame from the first base.

Comments on this clone: It lacks a known antigen. No base quality values were provided; no much bigger clone lies one nucleotide off.

This TCR came from an adult who received the AZD1222 COVID-19 vaccine. This sequence uses TRBV28 and TRBJ2-1, with the D gene not confidently named. The source was peripheral blood, collected 28 days after the second AZD1222 dose. DNA sequence: TGTGCCAGCAGTTTCTTAGGTTCTGGTTTCTACAATGAGCAGTTCTTC. This yields the protein CASSFLGSGFYNEQFF.